These 17 T cell receptor beta chains were sequenced from one sample in a study of T cells after yellow fever vaccination. Via MiXCR, TCRdb re-called the 5' RACE reads, giving one row per CDR3 protein. The sample holds some 550,000 distinct CDR3 sequences, over 15% seen once. This material consisted of PBMCs, taken 15 days after the yellow fever booster vaccination. The source is a young man who received the YFV17D yellow fever vaccine.

This chain links TRBV20-1 with TRBJ2-1; 10 bases are a match to TRBD2. With 0 bases clipped from V and 3 bases from J, the junction kept 8 bases outside the gene matches. This CDR3 has 17 amino acids. Germline CDR1 DFQATT, CDR2 SNEGSKA (reference sequence). The CDR3 DNA sequence: TGCAGTGCTAGAGAATATAGCGGGAGGAACGACTACAATGAGCAGTTCTTC. Translated, it gives CSAREYSGRNDYNEQFF.

This chain links TRBV2 with TRBJ1-1; no reliable D call. The CDR3 consists of 12 residues. Trimming cost V 7 bases and J 3 bases, with 9 bases left between them. Germline V gene data show CDR1 as SNHLY and CDR2 as FYNNEI. DNA for the CDR3: TGTGCCAGCACCCCTTGGGACACTGAAGCTTTCTTT. Translated, it gives CASTPWDTEAFF.

This rearrangement joins TRBV24-1 to TRBJ2-2; the match to TRBD1 covers 7 bases. The CDR3 loop spans 17 amino acids. The ends lost 2 bases at V and 4 bases at J; junction bases unmatched: 9. Germline lookup yields CDR1 KGHDR and CDR2 SFDVKD. The CDR3 region has the DNA TGTGCCACCAGTGATTCCTCTGCGACAGGGCCCACCGGGGAGCTGTTTTTT. Its translation is CATSDSSATGPTGELFF.

The rearrangement uses TRBV6-2 or TRBV6-3 and TRBJ2-2; unclear D gene. The CDR3 spans 13 residues. CDR1 is MNHEY, CDR2 SVGEGT, per germline. Between the trimmed V and J ends, which lost 5 bases and 6 bases, there was a span of 10 bases. Here the CDR3 reads CASSDGRPGELFF. The CDR3 DNA reads as TGTGCCAGCAGTGACGGGCGGCCCGGGGAGCTGTTTTTT.

The J gene is TRBJ2-7, the V gene TRBV5-1, with 10 bases fitting TRBD2. The germline V gene encodes CDR1 SGHRS and CDR2 YFSETQ. V lost 1 base to trimming and J lost 4 bases; unmatched junction nucleotides: 8. There are 16 residues in the CDR3. This chain's CDR3 is CASSLTGTSVSYEQYF. Written as DNA, the CDR3 is TGCGCCAGCAGCTTGACCGGGACTAGCGTATCATACGAGCAGTACTTC.

The gene calls are TRBV7-3 and TRBJ2-1; 8 bases are shared with TRBD1. V lost 1 base, J lost 5 bases, and 7 bases stayed unmatched. The germline V gene has CDR1 SGHTA and CDR2 FQGTGA. The CDR3 is made up of 16 amino acids. This CDR3 reads CASSLIGTGMNNEQFF. In nucleotides, the CDR3 is TGTGCCAGCAGCTTAATAGGGACAGGTATGAACAATGAGCAGTTCTTC.

This clonotype occurred a few times. A much larger clone differs by one base, so this may be a read error. The V call is TRBV27, the J call TRBJ2-2, with unresolved D. Germline assignment: CDR1 MNHEY and CDR2 SMNVEV (reference sequence). Trimming removed 1 base at V and 6 bases at J, with 3 bases between. This CDR3 is built from 12 residues. The CDR3 region has the DNA TGTGCCAGCAGTTTATTCGCCGGGGAGCTGTTTTTT. Translated, it gives CASSLFAGELFF.

This clonotype was counted between two and nine times. V is TRBV7-2 and J is TRBJ2-7, with D maybe TRBD2 (5 bases). The V gene lost 1 base and the J gene lost 4 bases, with 8 bases spanning the gap. This CDR3 spans 13 amino acids. Germline assignment: CDR1 SGHTA and CDR2 FQGNSA. The CDR3 loop reads CASSLEPGYEQYF. CDR3 DNA sequence: TGTGCCAGCAGCTTAGAACCGGGATACGAGCAGTACTTC.

The rearrangement uses TRBV6-5 and TRBJ1-4; 10 bases line up with TRBD1. The germline gives CDR1 MNHEY, CDR2 SVGAGI. Germline trimming cut 2 bases from V and 5 bases from J; bases unmatched to any gene: 11. The CDR3 runs 18 residues. The CDR3 is CASSYVVPGQGRNEKLFF. In nucleotides, the CDR3 is TGTGCCAGCAGTTACGTAGTCCCGGGACAGGGGAGGAATGAAAAACTGTTTTTT.

This clonotype was seen a handful of times. CDR3 loop: CASSDSMNGNNEQFF. The CDR3 DNA is TGTGCCAGCAGTGACTCAATGAACGGGAACAATGAGCAGTTCTTC. The rearrangement uses TRBV6-4 and TRBJ2-1, with a weak D call TRBD2 (5 bases). The CDR3 sequence is 15 residues long. Germline CDR1 MRHNA, CDR2 SNTAGT. V lost 0 bases, J lost 5 bases, and 11 bases lay in between.

This clonotype was observed a few times. This chain joins TRBV20-1 and TRBJ2-1; no clear D gene. Trimming removed 3 bases at V and 7 bases at J, with 7 bases between. The CDR3 has 11 amino acids. Germline CDR1 is DFQATT and CDR2 is SNEGSKA (reference sequence). This CDR3 is CSASLGNEQFF. CDR3 DNA sequence: TGCAGTGCTAGCCTAGGGAATGAGCAGTTCTTC.

A few counts support this clonotype. This CDR3 is CSGIGTSGVVSYNEQFF. CDR3 sequence (DNA): TGCAGCGGAATTGGGACTAGCGGAGTGGTCTCCTACAATGAGCAGTTCTTC. This chain connects TRBV29-1 to TRBJ2-1; 11 nucleotides align to TRBD2. This CDR3 is 17 amino acids long. Germline V gene sequence: CDR1 SQVTM, CDR2 ANQGSEA. J gave up 0 bases and V 7 bases, and 11 bases lay outside the gene matches.

V and J are TRBV28 and TRBJ2-5, with unresolved D. The CDR3 consists of 14 residues. Trimming shortened V by 1 base and J by 2 bases, and 8 bases separated the two germline ends. Looked up from germline, CDR1 is MDHEN and CDR2 is SYDVKM. CDR3 residues: CASSLSVVQETQYF. CDR3 coding DNA: TGTGCCAGCAGTTTATCTGTAGTACAAGAGACCCAGTACTTC.

This clonotype occurred a few times. V is TRBV20-1 and J is TRBJ2-3; tentative D call: TRBD2 (6 bases). V lost 6 bases, J lost 2 bases, and 15 bases lay in between. The CDR3 is 14 amino acids. The germline CDR1 and CDR2 sequences are DFQATT and SNEGSKA (reference sequence). The CDR3 loop is CSAPVSGYTDTQYF. The CDR3 coding sequence is TGCAGTGCCCCGGTGAGCGGGTACACAGATACGCAGTATTTT.

The rearrangement joins TRBV30 to TRBJ2-2; the match to TRBD2 covers 8 bases. The CDR3 contains 16 residues. Trimming cost V 5 bases and J 0 bases; bases outside gene matches: 8. CDR1 GTSNPN and CDR2 SVGIG come from the germline V gene (reference sequence). CDR3 sequence reads: CAWLDGRASNTGELFF. The CDR3 nucleotides read TGTGCCTGGCTAGACGGGAGGGCCTCGAACACCGGGGAGCTGTTTTTT.

The J gene is TRBJ2-3, the V gene TRBV4-3; no clear D gene. Germline lookup yields CDR1 LGHNA and CDR2 YSLEER. The CDR3 contains 16 residues. The germline V and J ends were trimmed by 3 bases and 0 bases, with 13 bases remaining between them. The CDR3 sequence: CASSQSGVASTDTQYF. Written as DNA, the CDR3 is TGCGCCAGCAGCCAGAGTGGGGTAGCCAGCACAGATACGCAGTATTTT.

In this sample, this clonotype turned up a few times. The chain couples TRBV12-3 or TRBV12-4 to TRBJ1-2; D uncertain. The CDR3 has 13 amino acids. The V end was cut by 2 bases, the J end by 4 bases, with 8 bases between. The CDR3, as DNA: TGTGCCAGCAGTTTACAGCTCCCCTATGGCTACACCTTC. This codes for CASSLQLPYGYTF.